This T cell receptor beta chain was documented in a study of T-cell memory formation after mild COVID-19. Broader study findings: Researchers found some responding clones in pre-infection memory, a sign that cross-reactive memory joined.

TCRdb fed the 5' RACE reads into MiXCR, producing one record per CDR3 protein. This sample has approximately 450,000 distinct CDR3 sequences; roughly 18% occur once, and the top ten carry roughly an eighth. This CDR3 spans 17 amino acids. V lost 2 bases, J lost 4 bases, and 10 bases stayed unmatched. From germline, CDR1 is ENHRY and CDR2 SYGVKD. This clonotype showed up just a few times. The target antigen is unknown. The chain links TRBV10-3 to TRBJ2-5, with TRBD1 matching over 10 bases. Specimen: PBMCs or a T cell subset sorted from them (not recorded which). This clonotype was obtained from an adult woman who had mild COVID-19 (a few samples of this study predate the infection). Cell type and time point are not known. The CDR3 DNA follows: TGTGCCATCAGTGAGGCACTCGGGACAGGGGATGGAGAGACCCAGTACTTC. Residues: CAISEALGTGDGETQYF.